This T cell receptor beta chain originates from a study of technical replicates of blood from several donors. Profiling relied on immunoSEQ multiplex PCR, and the TCRdb table lists in-frame clones only, not all of them. Among some 100,000 clones listed, approximately 96% were seen once. The CDR3 loop spans 18 amino acids. Looked up from germline, CDR1 is SGHAT and CDR2 is FQNNGV. V lost 5 bases, J lost 5 bases, and 27 bases lay in between. The material sequenced was T cells isolated from PBMCs. The sequence derives from a human donor in good health. This chain joins TRBV11-2 and TRBJ2-5; D is perhaps TRBD2 (7 bases). The CDR3 sequence is CASSRVGTTRRGDETQYF. The CDR3, as DNA: TGTGCCAGCAGCCGAGTGGGGACTACCAGAAGGGGGGACGAGACCCAGTACTTC.